This record looks at one T cell receptor (beta chain) sequence and its context. Antigen unknown. This sample was taken from a study of high-grade serous ovarian cancer treatment subgroups. Whole-study findings and limits: TCR relatedness rose with neoantigen level and trended with mutation load. These tumor repertoires lack spatial information from bulk sequencing. Repertoire similarity ranged about 0.11 to 0.8 between tumors of one patient.

Tumor tissue was taken before any definitive surgery or chemotherapy was given. The J segment lost 8 bases and the V segment lost 1 base, leaving 3 bases of the junction unmatched. From germline, CDR1 is KGHSH and CDR2 LQKENI. This CDR3 region has 13 residues. Repertoires were generated with immunoSEQ multiplex PCR, while TCRdb's copy carries only in-frame clones and drops some. The sample records approximately 5,000 clones, roughly three quarters being singletons. The rearrangement links TRBV18 to TRBJ1-2, with 8 bases aligning to TRBD1. The clonotype was recovered from a human donor with high-grade serous ovarian cancer. The sample taken for sequencing was tumor tissue. The DNA of the CDR3 is TGTGCCAGCTCACCACAGACAGGGGACGGCTACACCTTC. Its translation is CASSPQTGDGYTF.